The 27 T cell receptor beta chains below come from one sample, sequenced in a study of T cells in Graves' hyperthyroidism and ophthalmopathy. TCR beta CDR3 regions were amplified from RNA. Using the HTBI primer set, a first-round RT-PCR was run on the TCR CDR3. TCRdb used MiXCR to reprocess the multiplex PCR reads, holding one entry per CDR3 protein. The sample yields hundreds of thousands of distinct CDR3 sequences, around 26% seen once. Sequences were obtained from blood. These receptors came from a woman aged 40-49 years with Graves' ophthalmopathy.

There are a few counts of this clonotype. This chain joins TRBV24-1 and TRBJ2-5; TRBD2 is a possible D gene (7 bases). The germline CDR1 and CDR2 sequences are KGHDR and SFDVKD. The CDR3 consists of 14 residues. The germline V and J ends were trimmed by 3 bases and 5 bases, with 12 bases remaining between them. The CDR3, as DNA: TGTGCCACCAGTGATGAGAGGGGGGGGGAGACCCAGTACTTC. This codes for CATSDERGGETQYF.

The chain uses TRBV12-3 or TRBV12-4 and TRBJ2-5; 12 nucleotides align to TRBD2. V shed 5 bases and J 9 bases; nucleotides not matched to a gene: 4. This CDR3 has 13 residues. CDR3 sequence reads: CASSLTSGSPQYF. The CDR3 DNA follows: TGTGCCAGCAGTCTGACTAGCGGGAGCCCCCAGTACTTC.

Many counts were recorded for this clonotype. The rearrangement links TRBV19 to TRBJ2-3; no definite D call. The CDR3 extends over 12 amino acids. Germline V gene sequence: CDR1 LNHDA, CDR2 SQIVND (reference sequence). V was cut by 2 bases and J by 4 bases, with 4 bases left in between. The CDR3 region has the DNA TGTGCCAGTAGTATATCTTCAGATACGCAGTATTTT. It yields the protein CASSISSDTQYF. Variable domain in full (rest from reference TRBV19 and TRBJ2-3): DGGITQSPKYLFRKEGQNVTLSCEQNLNHDAMYWYRQDPGQGLRLIYYSQIVNDFQKGDIAEGYSVSREKKESFPLTVTSAQKNPTAFYLCASSISSDTQYFGPGTRLTVL.

At least ten counts were recorded for this clonotype. The V and J genes are TRBV7-2 and TRBJ1-5, with 7 bases fitting TRBD1. Trimming cost V 1 base and J 6 bases; bases outside gene matches: 3. CDR1 is SGHTA, CDR2 FQGNSA, per germline. The CDR3 runs to 14 residues. CDR3 in amino acids: CASSLGSGGQPQHF. CDR3 DNA sequence: TGTGCCAGCAGCTTAGGGTCAGGGGGTCAGCCCCAGCATTTT.

This clonotype was seen ten or more times. The V gene is TRBV6-5, the J gene TRBJ2-7; 8 bases are a match to TRBD2. Trimming took 11 bases from V and 5 from J; bases not matched to a gene: 11. CDR1 and CDR2 from the germline V gene are MNHEY and SVGAGI. The CDR3 has 13 residues. The CDR3 loop reads CALERREADEQYF. CDR3 in DNA: TGTGCCCTTGAACGGCGGGAGGCGGACGAGCAGTACTTC.

This clonotype was recorded at least ten times. This rearrangement joins TRBV28 to TRBJ2-7, with TRBD1 identical over 10 bases. The CDR3 is made up of 16 amino acids. Per the germline V gene, CDR1 is MDHEN and CDR2 is SYDVKM. J was trimmed by 4 bases and V by 6 bases; bases with no gene match: 12. The CDR3 DNA follows: TGTGCCAGCAGGGGGGACGGGGACAGGGGACCTTACGAGCAGTACTTC. This translates into CASRGDGDRGPYEQYF.

The CDR3 coding sequence is TGCAGTGCTAGATTGTTTCGGCAGGGGGCTGCCTACGAGCAGTACTTC. Residues: CSARLFRQGAAYEQYF. This chain joins TRBV20-1 and TRBJ2-7; 8 bases agree with TRBD1. After removal of 2 bases from V and 2 bases from J, the junction contained 11 bases not matched to a gene. Germline V gene lookup returns CDR1 DFQATT and CDR2 SNEGSKA (reference sequence). CDR3 length: 16 amino acids.

There are many counts of this clonotype. The chain combines TRBV7-2 with TRBJ2-7; D is unresolved. The ends were cut back, 5 bases at V and 0 bases at J, with 8 bases in the middle. Per the germline V gene, CDR1 is SGHTA and CDR2 is FQGNSA. The CDR3 runs 13 residues. The CDR3 loop reads CASSASSSYEQYF. DNA of the CDR3: TGTGCCAGCAGCGCGTCCTCCTCCTACGAGCAGTACTTC.

This clonotype has ten or more counts. The chain uses TRBV10-3 and TRBJ2-7, with 11 bases matching TRBD2. The V gene's germline CDR1 is ENHRY and CDR2 SYGVKD. Trimming removed 0 bases from V and 0 bases from J; junction bases left unmatched: 10. The CDR3 covers 19 residues. CDR3 DNA sequence: TGTGCCATCAGTGAGTCGGAAAGGGGACTAGCGGTTAGCTCCTACGAGCAGTACTTC. This sequence encodes CAISESERGLAVSSYEQYF.

This clonotype was seen at least ten times. The CDR3 loop is CSVVIGTVGNTIYF. DNA for the CDR3: TGCAGCGTCGTAATCGGGACGGTCGGAAACACCATATATTTT. The chain carries TRBV29-1 and TRBJ1-3; D is possibly TRBD1 (5 bases). V was shortened by 6 bases and J by 4 bases, with 16 bases between the two germline ends. This CDR3 has 14 amino acids. Germline CDR1 SQVTM, CDR2 ANQGSEA.

This clonotype showed up many times. The chain links TRBV19 to TRBJ2-5; tentatively, D is TRBD1 (6 bases). This CDR3 is 15 amino acids long. V was pared by 5 bases and J by 5 bases, with 18 bases between. The germline CDR1 and CDR2 sequences are LNHDA and SQIVND (reference sequence). In DNA form, the CDR3 reads TGTGCCAGTAGTCCCTGGGACACCCAGGGGGAGACCCAGTACTTC. It encodes CASSPWDTQGETQYF.

This chain uses TRBV12-3 or TRBV12-4 with TRBJ1-5; D is possibly TRBD1 (5 bases). With 3 bases removed from V and 7 bases from J, the gap between germline ends came to 16 bases. The CDR3 totals 15 residues. This CDR3 is CASSLGPAAGQPQHF. In DNA form, the CDR3 reads TGTGCCAGCAGTTTGGGACCCGCGGCAGGGCAGCCCCAGCATTTT.

As for this clonotype: A read error may explain this, as a much larger clone is one base away. The chain carries TRBV20-1 and TRBJ1-1; D gene uncertain. Germline lookup yields CDR1 DFQATT and CDR2 SNEGSKA (reference sequence). The CDR3 runs to 15 residues. The chain's CDR3 is CREGRNPDTNTEAFF. The CDR3, as DNA: TGCAGGGAAGGACGGAACCCTGACACGAACACTGAAGCTTTCTTT.

This clonotype has just one count. The V and J genes are TRBV28 and TRBJ1-5; D is unresolved. CDR3 length: 15 amino acids. Germline CDR1 is MDHEN and CDR2 is SYDVKM. Deletions cut 6 bases from V and 5 bases from J, with 17 bases between. The CDR3 here is CASSRLDTTDQPQHF. In DNA, the CDR3 is TGTGCCAGCAGCCGACTCGACACAACTGATCAGCCCCAGCATTTT.

This clonotype was counted at least ten times. The chain employs TRBV20-1 and TRBJ2-7; no firm D call. Germline V gene lookup returns CDR1 DFQATT and CDR2 SNEGSKA (reference sequence). The V end lost 0 bases, the J end lost 4 bases, and 7 bases lay between the germline ends. CDR3 length: 12 residues. The CDR3 sequence: CSARDLLYEQYF. The CDR3 coding sequence is TGCAGTGCTAGAGACCTCCTTTACGAGCAGTACTTC.

This clonotype has at least ten counts. The chain links TRBV27 to TRBJ2-7; D is undetermined. Trimming took off 5 bases at V and 0 bases at J, with 11 bases between the two ends. The length of the CDR3 is 14 residues. Germline lookup yields CDR1 MNHEY and CDR2 SMNVEV (reference sequence). The CDR3 here is CASSADGTSYEQYF. As DNA, the CDR3 is TGTGCCAGCAGTGCCGACGGTACCTCCTACGAGCAGTACTTC.

This clonotype was seen ten or more times. The rearrangement uses TRBV19 and TRBJ2-1; D might be TRBD2 (6 bases). The CDR3 length is 14 residues. Trimming stripped 6 bases from V and 0 bases from J, with 9 bases between. The germline CDR1 and CDR2 sequences are LNHDA and SQIVND (reference sequence). The CDR3 DNA is TGTGCCAGTAGGGACGGGAGCTCCTACAATGAGCAGTTCTTC. Translating it yields CASRDGSSYNEQFF.

This clonotype appeared a few times. The chain is built from TRBV4-2 and TRBJ2-7; no firm D call. This CDR3 has 13 amino acids. Germline V gene sequence: CDR1 LGHNA, CDR2 YNFKEQ. Trimming shortened V by 3 bases and J by 1 base, and 7 bases separated the two germline ends. CDR3 sequence: CASSQTPSYEQYF. The CDR3 coding sequence is TGTGCCAGCAGCCAGACTCCTTCCTACGAGCAGTACTTC.

Ten or more counts support this clonotype. V gene TRBV6-1 combines with J gene TRBJ2-7, with 8 bases matching TRBD2. This CDR3 region has 14 residues. Looked up from germline, CDR1 is MNHNS and CDR2 is SASEGT. V gave up 1 base and J gave up 4 bases; unmatched junction bases: 3. The CDR3 loop reads CASSEGGLEYEQYF. CDR3 nucleotides: TGTGCCAGCAGTGAAGGGGGACTAGAGTACGAGCAGTACTTC.

This clonotype was observed at least ten times. The chain uses TRBV19 and TRBJ2-7; 9 nucleotides line up with TRBD1. After removal of 5 bases from V and 2 bases from J, the junction contained 7 bases not matched to a gene. There are 15 residues in the CDR3. The germline V gene encodes CDR1 LNHDA and CDR2 SQIVND (reference sequence). The CDR3 protein is CASSSDRQGAYEQYF. The CDR3 coding sequence is TGTGCCAGTAGTTCCGACCGACAGGGGGCCTACGAGCAGTACTTC.

At least ten counts were recorded for this clonotype. CDR3 residues: CSARDRGQGGREQYF. CDR3 DNA: TGCAGTGCTAGAGATAGGGGACAGGGAGGGCGCGAGCAGTACTTC. The J gene is TRBJ2-7, the V gene TRBV20-1; 9 bases agree with TRBD1. Looked up from germline, CDR1 is DFQATT and CDR2 is SNEGSKA (reference sequence). Unmatched junction bases numbered 9, after V lost 0 bases and J lost 6 bases. CDR3 length equals 15 residues.

This chain joins TRBV11-2 and TRBJ1-1; possibly TRBD1 for D (5 bases). Trimming cost V 5 bases and J 7 bases, with 20 bases left between them. This CDR3 is built from 15 residues. CDR1 and CDR2 (germline): SGHAT, FQNNGV. The CDR3 DNA reads as TGTGCCAGCAGCCCCTTTTCGGGGGGGGAAGGTGAAGCTTTCTTT. Its protein product is CASSPFSGGEGEAFF.

This clonotype was counted ten times or more. The V and J genes are TRBV11-2 and TRBJ2-3; 10 nucleotides match TRBD2. From germline, CDR1 is SGHAT and CDR2 FQNNGV. V lost 5 bases, J lost 0 bases, and 5 bases stayed unmatched. This CDR3 has 16 residues. The CDR3 sequence: CASSPGLAASTDTQYF. The CDR3 DNA reads TGTGCCAGCAGCCCCGGACTAGCGGCTAGCACAGATACGCAGTATTTT. Using reference TRBV11-2 and TRBJ2-3 for the parts outside the CDR3, the full variable domain is EAGVAQSPRYKIIEKRQSVAFWCNPISGHATLYWYQQILGQGPKLLIQFQNNGVVDDSQLPKDRFSAERLKGVDSTLKIQPAKLEDSAVYLCASSPGLAASTDTQYFGPGTRLTVL.

Sample share makes this clonotype medium-sized. V gene TRBV29-1 combines with J gene TRBJ2-5, with a tentative D call TRBD1 (6 bases). The length of the CDR3 is 14 residues. V gave up 0 bases and J gave up 5 bases, with 13 bases separating them. Germline values: CDR1 SQVTM, CDR2 ANQGSEA. CDR3 sequence reads: CSVEETGFRETQYF. For the CDR3, the DNA is TGCAGCGTTGAAGAGACAGGTTTCAGGGAGACCCAGTACTTC. The complete variable domain, with remaining parts taken from reference TRBV29-1 and TRBJ2-5, reads SAVISQKPSRDICQRGTSLTIQCQVDSQVTMMFWYRQQPGQSLTLIATANQGSEATYESGFVIDKFPISRPNLTFSTLTVSNMSPEDSSIYLCSVEETGFRETQYFGPGTRLLVL.

The table lists this clonotype with many counts. The chain is built from TRBV20-1 and TRBJ2-7, with 8 bases lining up with TRBD1. The trim removed 5 bases at V and 3 bases at J, leaving 12 bases unmatched. Germline-derived CDR1 and CDR2 are DFQATT and SNEGSKA (reference sequence). This CDR3 comprises 15 residues. Here the CDR3 reads CSARVQQGGLYEQYF. The DNA for the CDR3 is TGCAGTGCTCGAGTTCAACAGGGGGGCCTCTACGAGCAGTACTTC.

This clonotype was detected many times. V and J are TRBV30 and TRBJ2-7, with D possibly being TRBD1 or TRBD2 (5 bases each). The CDR3 has 13 residues. Germline V gene lookup returns CDR1 GTSNPN and CDR2 SVGIG (reference sequence). Between the trimmed V and J ends, which lost 0 bases and 6 bases, there was a span of 12 bases. The CDR3 coding sequence is TGTGCCTGGAGTGTCCTCGTCGGGGCCGAGCAGTACTTC. It specifies CAWSVLVGAEQYF. The whole variable domain, remainder taken from reference TRBV30 and TRBJ2-7, is SQTIHQWPATLVQPVGSPLSLECTVEGTSNPNLYWYRQAAGRGLQLLFYSVGIGQISSEVPQNLSASRPQDRQFILSSKKLLLSDSGFYLCAWSVLVGAEQYFGPGTRLTVT.

This clonotype has a count of ten or more. V and J are TRBV2 and TRBJ2-7, with D possibly matching TRBD1 (6 bases). V gave up 6 bases and J gave up 4 bases, with 10 bases separating them. Germline V gene lookup returns CDR1 SNHLY and CDR2 FYNNEI. The CDR3 runs to 12 residues. The CDR3 sequence is CASRAQGYEQYF. CDR3 coding DNA: TGTGCCAGCAGGGCCCAGGGGTACGAGCAGTACTTC.